The subject of this entry is one T cell receptor beta chain. The data originate from a study of shared clonotypes between healthy human individuals. Background on the study: Ranging from 18 to 49 in age, donors were two women and a few men. Each donor's CD4 naive and CD4 memory cells filled three plates apiece, CD8 naive two, and CD8 memory one.

Those who donated, Caucasian adults without exception, all lived in Nashville, Tennessee. The protocol was immunoSEQ multiplex PCR, while the TCRdb copy is restricted to in-frame clones and leaves out a portion. The sample contains 600,000 to 700,000 clones, around 78% of which appear only once. The CDR3 has 12 amino acids. V was shortened by 4 bases and J by 6 bases, with 6 bases between the two germline ends. Germline V CDR1 and CDR2: SGHNT, YENEEA. This rearrangement joins TRBV11-3 to TRBJ2-2; D uncertain. Sequenced input: memory CD4+ T cells sorted from blood. Noted subset: CD45RA-negative fraction. This receptor was taken from a woman under 40 in good health. In DNA form, the CDR3 reads TGTGCCAGCAGCTCATGGTCCGGGGAGCTGTTTTTT. Its protein product is CASSSWSGELFF.